This T cell receptor (beta chain) derives from a study of blood T cell repertoires in COVID-19. On the study more broadly: Sites across the United States, Italy and Spain contributed samples from acute and convalescent COVID-19.

Original handling: Scientists estimated how many nucleated cells there were by amplifying reference gene primers. Sequencing was performed with immunoSEQ multiplex PCR; in TCRdb, only in-frame clones are kept and a portion is missing. V and J calls and clone size follow that table, whereas D and trimming were derived from the DNA. The profile shows over 200,000 clones, roughly 87% of them singletons. Germline loops: CDR1 MGHRA, CDR2 YSYEKL. The CDR3 totals 15 residues. V was clipped by 0 bases and J by 8 bases, with 16 bases between them. This clonotype was obtained from a man in his forties with active or convalescent COVID-19. The chain couples TRBV4-1 to TRBJ1-1, with D perhaps matching TRBD1 (5 bases). Source material: peripheral blood. CDR3 bases: TGCGCCAGCAGCCAAGATCTGGGTAAGAACAGGGAAGCTTTCTTT. It is translated as CASSQDLGKNREAFF.